This TCR beta chain was sequenced for a study of T cell responses to AZD1222 COVID-19 vaccine. Study as a whole: Second-dose recipients at about 4 or about 12 weeks were treated as one pooled group.

The repertoire was sequenced with immunoSEQ multiplex PCR; TCRdb's copy has only in-frame clones and lacks some. The sample lists some 160,000 clones; 85% to 95% were seen once. This clone was counted between two and nine times. The antigen is unknown. Study observations and caveats: Nearly half of unique spike-specific TCRs reportedly avoided B.1.351 and B.1.1.7 mutated regions. Possibly, clonal diversity was underestimated; donors were largely white British and included more females. When two AZD1222 doses had been given, Spike-specific TCR breadth and depth rose.

The source was peripheral blood, collected on day 0 of AZD1222 vaccination. The receptor comes from an adult in good health.

The CDR3, as DNA: TGCGCCAGCAGCGCGACAGGGGTTTCCGGAGAGACCCAGTACTTC. This translates into CASSATGVSGETQYF. The chain has TRBV5-1 and TRBJ2-5, with TRBD1 matching 8 bases. The CDR3 covers 15 residues. V lost 4 bases and J lost 4; bases outside the gene matches: 9. CDR1 SGHRS and CDR2 YFSETQ come from the germline V gene.